The next 30 T cell receptor beta chains were all read from a single sample in a study of cytomegalovirus exposure and HLA in healthy donors. Primers: 60 Vbeta forward and 13 Jbeta reverse. Generated by immunoSEQ multiplex PCR, the TCRdb table keeps only in-frame clones and is missing some. Among over 150,000 clones listed, 70% to 75% were seen once. The sample taken for sequencing was PBMCs. Receptors were obtained from a male donor in good health and CMV-seronegative.

This chain links TRBV9 with TRBJ1-1; TRBD1 is a possible D gene (5 bases). The CDR3 extends over 16 amino acids. V was shortened by 0 bases and J by 6 bases, with 18 bases between the two germline ends. Germline CDR1 SGDLS, CDR2 YYNGEE. The CDR3 here is CASSVAGGTSYAEAFF. As DNA, the CDR3 is TGTGCCAGCAGCGTAGCGGGGGGAACTTCGTATGCTGAAGCTTTCTTT.

In this sample, this clone turned up once. The chain uses TRBV28 and TRBJ2-7; 8 bases are a match to TRBD2. The CDR3 is made up of 16 amino acids. Germline trimming cut 6 bases from V and 6 bases from J; bases unmatched to any gene: 16. CDR1 and CDR2 from the germline V gene are MDHEN and SYDVKM. The CDR3 spells CASSPRGGGGQSEQYF. CDR3 in DNA: TGTGCCAGCAGCCCCCGGGGGGGCGGAGGACAGAGCGAGCAGTACTTC.

The chain carries TRBV7-9 and TRBJ2-1, with 8 bases matching TRBD2. The CDR3 is 12 amino acids. V shed 4 bases and J 8 bases; nucleotides not matched to a gene: 1. Looked up from germline, CDR1 is SEHNR and CDR2 is FQNEAQ (reference sequence). Written as DNA, the CDR3 is TGTGCCAGCAGCTCGGGGGGGGATGAGCAGTTCTTC. It codes for CASSSGGDEQFF.

This clone was seen once. The chain employs TRBV5-6 and TRBJ2-7; 9 nucleotides match TRBD1. There are 15 residues in the CDR3. The V gene's germline CDR1 is SGHDT and CDR2 YYEEEE. The J segment lost 3 bases and the V segment lost 2 bases, leaving 6 bases of the junction unmatched. The CDR3 sequence is CASSFGTGRFYEQYF. Written as DNA, the CDR3 is TGTGCCAGCAGCTTCGGGACAGGGAGGTTCTACGAGCAGTACTTC.

V and J are TRBV6-1 and TRBJ1-6; no firm D call. Trimming removed 2 bases from V and 4 bases from J, with 15 bases in between. This CDR3 is 17 amino acids long. The germline V gene encodes CDR1 MNHNS and CDR2 SASEGT. CDR3 DNA sequence: TGTGCCAGCAGTGAAACCCCTGGGCCGGTTTATAATTCACCCCTCCACTTT. Its protein is CASSETPGPVYNSPLHF.

This clone was seen a few times. Other nucleotide sequences from this sample produce the same CDR3. The V and J genes are TRBV13 and TRBJ2-7; no clear D gene. With 4 bases removed from V and 0 bases from J, the gap between germline ends came to 4 bases. The CDR3 has 12 residues. Germline assignment: CDR1 PRHDT and CDR2 FYEKMQ (reference sequence). Here the CDR3 DNA reads TGTGCCAGCAGCTCGAGCTCCTACGAGCAGTACTTC. Its translation: CASSSSSYEQYF.

On this clone: This sample also contains other DNA sequences that code for the same CDR3. This rearrangement joins TRBV7-8 to TRBJ1-5; D perhaps matches TRBD1 (6 bases). The germline V and J ends were trimmed by 8 bases and 1 base, with 15 bases remaining between them. Germline assignment: CDR1 SGHVS and CDR2 FQNEAQ. This CDR3 has 15 amino acids. The CDR3: CASALQGASNQPQHF. The CDR3 DNA reads as TGTGCCAGCGCCCTACAGGGCGCAAGCAATCAGCCCCAGCATTTT.

V is TRBV6-6 and J is TRBJ1-5; TRBD1 might be the D (6 bases). V lost 2 bases to trimming and J lost 11 bases, with 10 bases between them. Germline values: CDR1 MNHNY, CDR2 SVGAGI (reference sequence). CDR3 length equals 12 residues. The chain's CDR3 is CASSYPQGSQHF. The CDR3 region has the DNA TGTGCCAGCAGTTACCCACAGGGATCCCAGCATTTT.

The chain has TRBV9 and TRBJ1-4; 10 positions agree with TRBD1. V gave up 2 bases and J gave up 7 bases; unmatched junction bases: 5. CDR1 is SGDLS, CDR2 YYNGEE, per germline. The CDR3 sequence is 15 residues long. The CDR3 loop reads CASSVAGTGAEKLFF. CDR3 nucleotides: TGTGCCAGCAGCGTTGCCGGGACAGGGGCTGAAAAACTGTTTTTT. Full variable domain (rest looked up from reference TRBV9 and TRBJ1-4): DSGVTQTPKHLITATGQRVTLRCSPRSGDLSVYWYQQSLDQGLQFLIQYYNGEERAKGNILERFSAQQFPDLHSELNLSSLELGDSALYFCASSVAGTGAEKLFFGSGTQLSVL.

This rearrangement joins TRBV4-1 to TRBJ1-1, with TRBD1 identical over 10 bases. Germline loops: CDR1 MGHRA, CDR2 YSYEKL. The V segment lost 0 bases and the J segment 4 bases; nucleotides outside the gene matches: 2. CDR3 length: 15 residues. CDR3 protein: CASSQETGGSTEAFF. CDR3 DNA sequence: TGCGCCAGCAGCCAAGAGACAGGGGGCAGCACTGAAGCTTTCTTT.

As concerns this clone: The sample contains more than one DNA sequence encoding this CDR3. V and J are TRBV9 and TRBJ2-5; the D is unclear. The V gene's germline CDR1 is SGDLS and CDR2 YYNGEE. Trimming took off 2 bases at V and 5 bases at J, with 10 bases between the two ends. CDR3 length: 13 amino acids. The CDR3 bases are TGTGCCAGCAGCGTTCCCCCGGAGGAGACCCAGTACTTC. The encoded protein is CASSVPPEETQYF.

This chain joins TRBV27 and TRBJ2-1; TRBD1 is a possible D gene (5 bases). The germline gives CDR1 MNHEY, CDR2 SMNVEV (reference sequence). The CDR3 is 13 amino acids. V lost 2 bases to trimming and J lost 9 bases, with 11 bases between them. This CDR3 reads CASSLGRAGEQFF. For the CDR3, the DNA is TGTGCCAGCAGTTTAGGCAGGGCAGGTGAGCAGTTCTTC.

The chain employs TRBV2 and TRBJ2-7; no reliable D call. Germline CDR1 is SNHLY and CDR2 is FYNNEI. Trimming removed 5 bases at V and 2 bases at J, with 4 bases between. This CDR3 comprises 11 residues. CDR3 nucleotides: TGTGCCAGCAGTCCTACCTACGAGCAGTACTTC. Translation gives CASSPTYEQYF.

This clone was recorded a few times. The chain has TRBV6-5 and TRBJ1-1, with D perhaps matching TRBD1 (6 bases). CDR1 and CDR2 (germline): MNHEY, SVGAGI. The CDR3 covers 14 residues. V gave up 5 bases and J gave up 1 base, with 11 bases separating them. The DNA of the CDR3 is TGTGCCAGCAGTAGGACAGAACAGAACACTGAAGCTTTCTTT. The encoded protein is CASSRTEQNTEAFF.

V usage is TRBV6-5 and J usage is TRBJ2-6; tentative D call: TRBD1 (5 bases). The germline CDR1 and CDR2 sequences are MNHEY and SVGAGI. This CDR3 spans 16 amino acids. Between the trimmed V and J ends, which lost 1 base and 0 bases, there was a span of 7 bases. CDR3 protein: CASSYYRGSGANVLTF. Here the CDR3 DNA reads TGTGCCAGCAGTTACTATAGGGGCTCTGGGGCCAACGTCCTGACTTTC.

The chain links TRBV6-5 to TRBJ2-1; 8 positions match TRBD1. The CDR3 is made up of 15 amino acids. Germline trimming cut 5 bases from V and 3 bases from J; bases unmatched to any gene: 6. The germline CDR1 and CDR2 sequences are MNHEY and SVGAGI. CDR3 bases: TGTGCCAGCAGTCCCAGACAGGGGCTCTACAATGAGCAGTTCTTC. Its protein product is CASSPRQGLYNEQFF.

DNA of the CDR3: TGTGCCTGGAGTGTAGGGTGGAACAGGGAGAATGAAGCTTTCTTT. Translated, it gives CAWSVGWNRENEAFF. The chain uses TRBV30 and TRBJ1-1; possible D gene TRBD1, 6 bases. Germline loops: CDR1 GTSNPN, CDR2 SVGIG (reference sequence). V lost 0 bases, J lost 7 bases, and 18 bases lay in between. The CDR3 sequence is 15 residues long. The variable domain in full, completed from reference TRBV30 and TRBJ1-1, reads SQTIHQWPATLVQPVGSPLSLECTVEGTSNPNLYWYRQAAGRGLQLLFYSVGIGQISSEVPQNLSASRPQDRQFILSSKKLLLSDSGFYLCAWSVGWNRENEAFFGQGTRLTVV.

The chain has TRBV7-3 and TRBJ2-2; perhaps TRBD2 as D (7 bases). Germline V gene sequence: CDR1 SGHTA, CDR2 FQGTGA. V lost 3 bases and J lost 4, with 15 bases in between. The CDR3 contains 16 residues. CDR3 loop: CASSLGAGVSTGELFF. The CDR3 DNA reads as TGTGCCAGCAGCTTGGGGGCGGGAGTAAGCACCGGGGAGCTGTTTTTT.

V gene TRBV28 combines with J gene TRBJ2-7; D ambiguous. CDR3 size: 11 residues. CDR1 is MDHEN, CDR2 SYDVKM, per germline. Between the trimmed V and J ends, which lost 2 bases and 7 bases, there was a span of 6 bases. CDR3 amino acids: CASSLMREQYF. The CDR3 nucleotides read TGTGCCAGCAGTTTAATGCGGGAGCAGTACTTC.

This clone appeared a few times. V gene TRBV28 combines with J gene TRBJ1-2; tentative D call: TRBD1 (5 bases). V dropped 4 bases and J dropped 8 bases, with 14 bases sitting between them. The CDR3 has 13 amino acids. Per germline, CDR1 MDHEN and CDR2 SYDVKM. DNA of the CDR3: TGTGCCAGCAGTTCAAATGGGGCTGTGGGCTACACCTTC. Translated: CASSSNGAVGYTF.

The chain links TRBV5-1 to TRBJ2-1; 12 positions match TRBD2. V shed 3 bases, J shed 4 bases, and the junction held 5 bases outside the gene matches. The length of the CDR3 is 16 residues. In germline, CDR1 is SGHRS, CDR2 YFSETQ. CDR3 residues: CASSSTGLAGYNEQFF. The CDR3 DNA reads TGCGCCAGCAGCTCCACAGGACTAGCGGGATACAATGAGCAGTTCTTC.

This clone was seen only once. The chain is built from TRBV30 and TRBJ1-2; D not resolved. The CDR3 consists of 13 residues. With 3 bases removed from V and 2 bases from J, the gap between germline ends came to 10 bases. Germline values: CDR1 GTSNPN, CDR2 SVGIG (reference sequence). DNA of the CDR3: TGTGCCTGGAGCTTAACACCGAACTATGGCTACACCTTC. Its protein is CAWSLTPNYGYTF.

The chain links TRBV4-1 to TRBJ1-1, with D possibly matching TRBD1 (6 bases). Germline CDR1 reads MGHRA; CDR2 reads YSYEKL. The CDR3 contains 14 residues. Trimming stripped 0 bases from V and 7 bases from J, with 12 bases between. CDR3 sequence reads: CASSQEIGQYEAFF. CDR3 in DNA: TGCGCCAGCAGCCAAGAAATTGGACAGTATGAAGCTTTCTTT.

The CDR3 here is CASSLFAGYYNEQFF. CDR3 DNA sequence: TGTGCCAGCAGTTTATTTGCGGGTTATTACAATGAGCAGTTCTTC. The genes are TRBV27 and TRBJ2-1; D might be TRBD2 (5 bases). This CDR3 has 15 amino acids. Germline CDR1 MNHEY, CDR2 SMNVEV (reference sequence). V lost 1 base and J 4 bases, leaving 11 bases between the germline ends.

Concerning this clone itself: Other DNA variants within this sample encode the same CDR3. The V and J genes are TRBV28 and TRBJ2-1; possibly TRBD2 for D (5 bases). V was shortened by 6 bases and J by 9 bases, with 12 bases between the two germline ends. CDR1 MDHEN and CDR2 SYDVKM come from the germline V gene. This CDR3 is built from 12 residues. CDR3 coding DNA: TGTGCCAGCAGCCTCGCGGGTATTGAGCAGTTCTTC. It specifies CASSLAGIEQFF.

The genes are TRBV30 and TRBJ1-1; D is uncertain. The germline gives CDR1 GTSNPN, CDR2 SVGIG (reference sequence). Trimming removed 5 bases from V and 0 bases from J, with 4 bases in between. This CDR3 comprises 11 residues. In nucleotides, the CDR3 is TGTGCCTGGCGGGTGAACACTGAAGCTTTCTTT. As protein: CAWRVNTEAFF.

This chain joins TRBV6-5 and TRBJ1-1; no definite D call. Germline assignment: CDR1 MNHEY and CDR2 SVGAGI. The CDR3 is 11 residues long. Trimming cost V 8 bases and J 8 bases, with 12 bases left between them. The CDR3 sequence: CASLEGAEAFF. DNA of the CDR3: TGTGCCAGCTTAGAGGGAGCCGAAGCTTTCTTT.

This rearrangement joins TRBV30 to TRBJ2-1; D may be TRBD1 (5 bases). V lost 3 bases, J lost 4 bases, and 16 bases lay in between. This CDR3 is 15 amino acids long. Germline V lookup: CDR1 GTSNPN, CDR2 SVGIG (reference sequence). This chain's CDR3 is CAWRPTDRIYNEQFF. CDR3 nucleotides: TGTGCCTGGAGGCCTACAGACAGAATTTACAATGAGCAGTTCTTC.

The CDR3 reads CASSFGSGSINNEQFF. The CDR3 DNA reads TGCGCCAGCAGCTTCGGCAGCGGGAGTATAAACAATGAGCAGTTCTTC. The V gene is TRBV5-1, the J gene TRBJ2-1; 8 positions agree with TRBD2. Looked up from germline, CDR1 is SGHRS and CDR2 is YFSETQ. The CDR3 sequence is 16 residues long. V was pared by 2 bases and J by 5 bases, with 9 bases of the junction left unmatched. The full variable domain, completed using reference TRBV5-1 and TRBJ2-1, is KAGVTQTPRYLIKTRGQQVTLSCSPISGHRSVSWYQQTPGQGLQFLFEYFSETQRNKGNFPGRFSGRQFSNSRSEMNVSTLELGDSALYLCASSFGSGSINNEQFFGPGTRLTVL.

This clone turned up a few times. The J gene is TRBJ1-5, the V gene TRBV4-2, with 7 bases matching TRBD1. V lost 0 bases and J lost 10; bases outside the gene matches: 9. The CDR3 is 15 residues long. CDR1 LGHNA and CDR2 YNFKEQ come from the germline V gene. This chain's CDR3 is CASSQEEGRDRPQHF. In nucleotides, the CDR3 is TGTGCCAGCAGCCAAGAGGAGGGTCGGGACAGACCCCAGCATTTT.